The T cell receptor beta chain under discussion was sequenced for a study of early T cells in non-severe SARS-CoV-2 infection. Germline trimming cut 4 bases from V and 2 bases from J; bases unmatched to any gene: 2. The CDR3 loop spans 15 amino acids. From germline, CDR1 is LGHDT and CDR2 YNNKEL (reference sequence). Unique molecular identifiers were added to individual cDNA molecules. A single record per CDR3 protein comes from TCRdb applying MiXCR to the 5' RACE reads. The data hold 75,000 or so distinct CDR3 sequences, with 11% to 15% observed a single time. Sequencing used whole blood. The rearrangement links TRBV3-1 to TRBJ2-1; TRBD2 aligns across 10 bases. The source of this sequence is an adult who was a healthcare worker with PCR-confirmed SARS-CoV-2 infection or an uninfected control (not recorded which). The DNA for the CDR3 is TGTGCCAGCAGCCGGAGCGGGGGGGCCTACAATGAGCAGTTCTTC. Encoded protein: CASSRSGGAYNEQFF.